The entry that follows covers one TCR beta chain sequence. Its antigen is undetermined. The record originates from a study of shared clonotypes between healthy human individuals. Background on the study: The study used three CD4 naive, three CD4 memory, two CD8 naive and one CD8 memory plate per donor.

Produced via immunoSEQ multiplex PCR; TCRdb's table is partial and in-frame only. Of approximately 1,500,000 clones in the sample, around 95% were seen once. Study observations and caveats: In contrast to clonotypes shared by all four donors, non-shared clonotypes had lower generation probabilities. Enrolling few donors narrowed the genetic and exposure-history diversity that was represented. Some naive CD4 clonotypes, roughly 4.8%, turned up in common across four donors.

The clonotype comes from a man aged 25-45 years in good health. The material sequenced was naive CD4+ T cells sorted from blood. As to subset: CD45RA+ positively selected.

The CDR3 DNA is TGTGCCAGTAGTATAGATCTTCCCAGTTACAATGAGCAGTTCTTC. Its translation: CASSIDLPSYNEQFF. This sequence joins TRBV19 and TRBJ2-1, with D unclear. CDR3 size: 15 residues. Germline V gene lookup returns CDR1 LNHDA and CDR2 SQIVND (reference sequence). With 0 bases removed from V and 4 bases from J, the gap between germline ends came to 10 bases. Drawing the rest from reference TRBV19 and TRBJ2-1, the complete variable domain is DGGITQSPKYLFRKEGQNVTLSCEQNLNHDAMYWYRQDPGQGLRLIYYSQIVNDFQKGDIAEGYSVSREKKESFPLTVTSAQKNPTAFYLCASSIDLPSYNEQFFGPGTRLTVL.